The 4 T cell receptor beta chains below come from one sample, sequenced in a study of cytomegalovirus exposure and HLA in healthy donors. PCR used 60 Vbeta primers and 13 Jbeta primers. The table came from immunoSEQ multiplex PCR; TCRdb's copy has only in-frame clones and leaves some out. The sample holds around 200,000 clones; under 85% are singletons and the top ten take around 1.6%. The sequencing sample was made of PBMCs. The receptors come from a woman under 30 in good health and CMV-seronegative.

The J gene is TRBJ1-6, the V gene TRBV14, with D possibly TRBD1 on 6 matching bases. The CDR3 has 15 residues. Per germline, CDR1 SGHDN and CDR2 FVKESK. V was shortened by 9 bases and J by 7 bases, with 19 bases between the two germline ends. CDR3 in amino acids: CASRPNGQSNSPLHF. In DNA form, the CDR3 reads TGTGCCAGTCGACCAAATGGACAGAGCAATTCACCCCTCCACTTT.

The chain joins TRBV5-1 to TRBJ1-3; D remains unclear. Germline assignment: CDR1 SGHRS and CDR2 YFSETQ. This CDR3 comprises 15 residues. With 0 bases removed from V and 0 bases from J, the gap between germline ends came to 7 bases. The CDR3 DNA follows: TGCGCCAGCAGCTTGGGAGGGCCCTCTGGAAACACCATATATTTT. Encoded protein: CASSLGGPSGNTIYF.

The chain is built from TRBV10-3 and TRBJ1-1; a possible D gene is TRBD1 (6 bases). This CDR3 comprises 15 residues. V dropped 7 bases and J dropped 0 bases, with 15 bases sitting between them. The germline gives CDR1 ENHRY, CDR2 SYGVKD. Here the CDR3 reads CAITGQIPLNTEAFF. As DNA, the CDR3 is TGTGCCATCACCGGACAGATACCTTTGAACACTGAAGCTTTCTTT.

CDR3 protein: CASILSGAISGNTIYF. The CDR3 DNA follows: TGTGCCAGTATCCTAAGTGGGGCGATCTCTGGAAACACCATATATTTT. The gene calls are TRBV28 and TRBJ1-3, with a weak D call TRBD1 (5 bases). Germline values: CDR1 MDHEN, CDR2 SYDVKM. The CDR3 length is 16 residues. Trimming stripped 9 bases from V and 0 bases from J, with 18 bases between.